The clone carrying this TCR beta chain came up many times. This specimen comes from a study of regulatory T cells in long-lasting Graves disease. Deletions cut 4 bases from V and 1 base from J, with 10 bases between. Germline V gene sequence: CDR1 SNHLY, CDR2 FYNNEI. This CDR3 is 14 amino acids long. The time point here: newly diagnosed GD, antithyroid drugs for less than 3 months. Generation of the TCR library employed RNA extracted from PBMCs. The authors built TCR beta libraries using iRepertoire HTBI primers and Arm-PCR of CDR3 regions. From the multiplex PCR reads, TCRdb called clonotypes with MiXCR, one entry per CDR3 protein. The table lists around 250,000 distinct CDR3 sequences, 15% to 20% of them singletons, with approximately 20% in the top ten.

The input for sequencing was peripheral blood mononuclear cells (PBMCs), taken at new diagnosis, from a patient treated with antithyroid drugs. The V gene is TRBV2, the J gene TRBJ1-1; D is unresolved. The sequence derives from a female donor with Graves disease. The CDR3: CASSGPERNTEAFF. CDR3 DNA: TGTGCCAGCAGTGGGCCAGAGAGGAACACTGAAGCTTTCTTT.